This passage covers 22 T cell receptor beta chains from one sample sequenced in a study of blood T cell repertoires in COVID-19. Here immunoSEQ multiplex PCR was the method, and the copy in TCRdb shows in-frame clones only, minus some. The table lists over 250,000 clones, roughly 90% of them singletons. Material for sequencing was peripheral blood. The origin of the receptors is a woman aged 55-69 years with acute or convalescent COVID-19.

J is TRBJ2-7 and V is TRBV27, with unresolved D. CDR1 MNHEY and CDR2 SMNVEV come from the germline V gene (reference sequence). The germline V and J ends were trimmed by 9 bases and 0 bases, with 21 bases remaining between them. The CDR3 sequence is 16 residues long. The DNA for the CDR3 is TGTGCCAGACACCACAATCGAATACGGAGCTCCTACGAGCAGTACTTC. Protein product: CARHHNRIRSSYEQYF.

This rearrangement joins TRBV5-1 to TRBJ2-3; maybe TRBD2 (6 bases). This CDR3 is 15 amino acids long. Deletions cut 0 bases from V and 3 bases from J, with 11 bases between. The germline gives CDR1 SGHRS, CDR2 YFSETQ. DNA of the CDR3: TGCGCCAGCAGCTTGGGAGCGGGTGGAACAGATACGCAGTATTTT. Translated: CASSLGAGGTDTQYF.

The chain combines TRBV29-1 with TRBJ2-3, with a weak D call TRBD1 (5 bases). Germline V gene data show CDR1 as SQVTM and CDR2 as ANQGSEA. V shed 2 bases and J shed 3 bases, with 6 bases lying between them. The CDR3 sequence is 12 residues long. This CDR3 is CSVEKGTDTQYF. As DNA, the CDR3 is TGCAGCGTTGAAAAGGGGACAGATACGCAGTATTTT.

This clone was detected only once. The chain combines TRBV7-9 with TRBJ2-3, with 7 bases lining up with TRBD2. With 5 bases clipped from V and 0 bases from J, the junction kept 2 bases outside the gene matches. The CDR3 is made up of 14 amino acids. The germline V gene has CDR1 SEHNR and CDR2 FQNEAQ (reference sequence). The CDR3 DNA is TGTGCCAGCAGCGAAGCGGGAAGCACAGATACGCAGTATTTT. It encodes CASSEAGSTDTQYF.

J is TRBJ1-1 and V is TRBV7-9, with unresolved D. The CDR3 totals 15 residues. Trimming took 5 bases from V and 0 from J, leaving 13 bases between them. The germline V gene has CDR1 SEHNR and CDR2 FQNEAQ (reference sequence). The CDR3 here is CASSPRESVNTEAFF. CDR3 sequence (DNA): TGTGCCAGCAGCCCCCGGGAGTCGGTGAACACTGAAGCTTTCTTT.

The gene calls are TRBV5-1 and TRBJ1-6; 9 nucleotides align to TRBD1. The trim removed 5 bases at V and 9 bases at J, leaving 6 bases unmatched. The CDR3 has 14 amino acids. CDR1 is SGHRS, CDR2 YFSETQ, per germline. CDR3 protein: CASSSQGAGSPLHF. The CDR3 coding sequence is TGCGCCAGCAGTTCACAGGGGGCCGGTTCACCCCTCCACTTT.

The CDR3 region is CASSGGTGTNYGYTF. CDR3 bases: TGTGCCAGCAGCGGCGGGACAGGGACTAACTATGGCTACACCTTC. The chain is built from TRBV9 and TRBJ1-2; 9 bases are a match to TRBD1. The V segment lost 3 bases and the J segment 0 bases; nucleotides outside the gene matches: 3. Germline values: CDR1 SGDLS, CDR2 YYNGEE. CDR3 size: 15 residues.

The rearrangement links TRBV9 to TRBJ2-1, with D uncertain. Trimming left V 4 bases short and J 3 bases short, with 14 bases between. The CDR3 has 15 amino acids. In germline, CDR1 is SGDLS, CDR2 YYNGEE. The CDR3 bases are TGTGCCAGCAGCCCCGCGGTGGCGGTCTACAATGAGCAGTTCTTC. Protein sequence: CASSPAVAVYNEQFF.

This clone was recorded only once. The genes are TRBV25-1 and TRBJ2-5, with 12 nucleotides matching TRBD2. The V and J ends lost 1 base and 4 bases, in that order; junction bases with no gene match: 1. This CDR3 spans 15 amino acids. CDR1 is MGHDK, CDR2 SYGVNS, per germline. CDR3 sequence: CASSESSGRGETQYF. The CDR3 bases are TGTGCCAGCAGTGAATCTAGCGGGAGGGGAGAGACCCAGTACTTC.

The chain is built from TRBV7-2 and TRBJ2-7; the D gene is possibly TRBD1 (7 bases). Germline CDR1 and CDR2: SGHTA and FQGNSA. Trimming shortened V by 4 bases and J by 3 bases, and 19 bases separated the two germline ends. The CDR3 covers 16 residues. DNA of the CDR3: TGTGCCAGCAGCTCCCCAGGGGGGTTGACTTTCTACGAGCAGTACTTC. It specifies CASSSPGGLTFYEQYF.

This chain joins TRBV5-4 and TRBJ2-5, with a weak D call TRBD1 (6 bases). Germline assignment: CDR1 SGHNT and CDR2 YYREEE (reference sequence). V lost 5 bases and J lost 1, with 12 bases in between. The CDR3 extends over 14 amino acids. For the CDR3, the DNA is TGTGCCAGCAGAAAACAGGGTAGCCAAGAGACCCAGTACTTC. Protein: CASRKQGSQETQYF. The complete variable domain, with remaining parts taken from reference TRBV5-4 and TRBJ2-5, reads ETGVTQSPTHLIKTRGQQVTLRCSSQSGHNTVSWYQQALGQGPQFIFQYYREEENGRGNFPPRFSGLQFPNYSSELNVNALELDDSALYLCASRKQGSQETQYFGPGTRLLVL.

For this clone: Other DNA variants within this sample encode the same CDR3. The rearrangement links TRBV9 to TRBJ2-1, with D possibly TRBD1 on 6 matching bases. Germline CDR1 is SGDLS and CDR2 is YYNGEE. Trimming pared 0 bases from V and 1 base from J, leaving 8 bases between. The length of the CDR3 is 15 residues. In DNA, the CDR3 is TGTGCCAGCAGCGTAGGCAGGGGATCCTACAATGAGCAGTTCTTC. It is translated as CASSVGRGSYNEQFF.

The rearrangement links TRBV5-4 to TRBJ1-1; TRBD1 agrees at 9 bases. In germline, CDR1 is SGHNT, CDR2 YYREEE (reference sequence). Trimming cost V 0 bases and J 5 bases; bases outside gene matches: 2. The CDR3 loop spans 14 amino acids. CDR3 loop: CASSLEQGATEAFF. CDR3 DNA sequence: TGTGCCAGCAGCTTGGAACAGGGGGCTACTGAAGCTTTCTTT. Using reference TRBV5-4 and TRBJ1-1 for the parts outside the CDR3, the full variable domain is ETGVTQSPTHLIKTRGQQVTLRCSSQSGHNTVSWYQQALGQGPQFIFQYYREEENGRGNFPPRFSGLQFPNYSSELNVNALELDDSALYLCASSLEQGATEAFFGQGTRLTVV.

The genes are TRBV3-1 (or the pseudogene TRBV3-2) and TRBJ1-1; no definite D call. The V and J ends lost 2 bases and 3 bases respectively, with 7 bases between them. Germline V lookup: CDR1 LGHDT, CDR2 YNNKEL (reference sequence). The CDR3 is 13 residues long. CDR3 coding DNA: TGTGCCAGCAGCCAACTTGAGGACACTGAAGCTTTCTTT. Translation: CASSQLEDTEAFF.

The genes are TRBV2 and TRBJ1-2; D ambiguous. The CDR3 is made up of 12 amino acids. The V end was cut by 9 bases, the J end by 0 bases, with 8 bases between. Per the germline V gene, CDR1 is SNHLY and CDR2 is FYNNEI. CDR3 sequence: CASGESNYGYTF. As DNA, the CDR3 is TGTGCCAGTGGAGAGTCTAACTATGGCTACACCTTC.

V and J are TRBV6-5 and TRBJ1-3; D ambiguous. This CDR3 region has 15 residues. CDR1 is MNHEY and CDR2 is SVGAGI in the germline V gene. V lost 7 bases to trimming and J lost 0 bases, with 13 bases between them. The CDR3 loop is CASTPSLSSGNTIYF. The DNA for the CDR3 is TGTGCCAGCACCCCATCCCTTAGCTCTGGAAACACCATATATTTT.

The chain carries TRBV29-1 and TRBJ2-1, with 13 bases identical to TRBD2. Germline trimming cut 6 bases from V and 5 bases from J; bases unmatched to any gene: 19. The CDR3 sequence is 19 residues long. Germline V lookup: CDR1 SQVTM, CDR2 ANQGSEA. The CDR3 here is CSVRRGLAGRPADHNEQFF. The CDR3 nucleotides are TGCAGCGTAAGAAGGGGACTAGCGGGACGCCCGGCAGATCACAATGAGCAGTTCTTC.

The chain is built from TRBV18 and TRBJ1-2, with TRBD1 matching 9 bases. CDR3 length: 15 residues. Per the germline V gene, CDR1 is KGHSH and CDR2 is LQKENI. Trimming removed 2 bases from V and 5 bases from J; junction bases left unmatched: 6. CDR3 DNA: TGTGCCAGCTCACCAAAGACAGGGGGTGATTATGGCTACACCTTC. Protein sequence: CASSPKTGGDYGYTF. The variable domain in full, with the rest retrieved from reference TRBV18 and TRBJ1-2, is NAGVMQNPRHLVRRRGQEARLRCSPMKGHSHVYWYRQLPEEGLKFMVYLQKENIIDESGMPKERFSAEFPKEGPSILRIQQVVRGDSAAYFCASSPKTGGDYGYTFGSGTRLTVV.

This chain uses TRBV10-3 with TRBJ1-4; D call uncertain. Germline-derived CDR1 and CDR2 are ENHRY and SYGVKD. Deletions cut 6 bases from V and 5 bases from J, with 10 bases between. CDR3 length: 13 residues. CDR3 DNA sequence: TGTGCCATCAGGGGCACGTTGAATGAAAAACTGTTTTTT. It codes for CAIRGTLNEKLFF.

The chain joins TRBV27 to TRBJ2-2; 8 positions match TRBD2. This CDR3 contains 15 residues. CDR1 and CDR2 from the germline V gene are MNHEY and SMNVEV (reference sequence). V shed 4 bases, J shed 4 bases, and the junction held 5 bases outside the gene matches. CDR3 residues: CASSSGLAGTGELFF. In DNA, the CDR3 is TGTGCCAGCAGTTCTGGACTAGCCGGCACCGGGGAGCTGTTTTTT.

The DNA of the CDR3 is TGTGCCAGCAGCTTAAAGGGGGAGATCGCTGAAGCTTTCTTT. This codes for CASSLKGEIAEAFF. J is TRBJ1-1 and V is TRBV7-3; weak D call: TRBD1 (6 bases). Deletions cut 1 base from V and 6 bases from J, with 12 bases between. The CDR3 totals 14 residues. Per germline, CDR1 SGHTA and CDR2 FQGTGA. Supplemented by reference TRBV7-3 and TRBJ1-1, the full variable domain reads GAGVSQTPSNKVTEKGKYVELRCDPISGHTALYWYRQSLGQGPEFLIYFQGTGAADDSGLPNDRFFAVRPEGSVSTLKIQRTERGDSAVYLCASSLKGEIAEAFFGQGTRLTVV.

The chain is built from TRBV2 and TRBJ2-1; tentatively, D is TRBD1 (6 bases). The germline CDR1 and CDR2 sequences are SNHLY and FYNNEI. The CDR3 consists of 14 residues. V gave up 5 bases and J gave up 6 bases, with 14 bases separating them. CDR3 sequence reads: CASSWKAGANEQFF. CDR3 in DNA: TGTGCCAGCAGTTGGAAGGCAGGGGCCAATGAGCAGTTCTTC. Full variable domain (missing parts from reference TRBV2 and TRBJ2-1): EPEVTQTPSHQVTQMGQEVILRCVPISNHLYFYWYRQILGQKVEFLVSFYNNEISEKSEIFDDQFSVERPDGSNFTLKIRSTKLEDSAMYFCASSWKAGANEQFFGPGTRLTVL.